This entry lists 17 T cell receptor beta chains sequenced from one sample in a study of blood T cell repertoires in COVID-19. Clones were sequenced by immunoSEQ multiplex PCR, and TCRdb holds only the in-frame ones, with some missing. The sample consists of 200,000 or so clones, roughly 82% of them appearing once. Source material: peripheral blood. These receptors were collected from a human donor in a cohort sampled during active COVID-19.

The rearrangement uses TRBV5-4 and TRBJ2-1; 7 positions match TRBD1. The CDR3 spans 17 residues. J gave up 8 bases and V 0 bases, and 14 bases lay outside the gene matches. CDR1 and CDR2 from the germline V gene are SGHNT and YYREEE (reference sequence). In DNA, the CDR3 is TGTGCCAGCAGCTTGGGAATTCGACAGGGAAAAGTTTATGAGCAGTTCTTC. This encodes CASSLGIRQGKVYEQFF.

This clone was found a few times. The genes are TRBV15 and TRBJ2-1, with TRBD2 as a possible D gene (5 bases). V lost 1 base to trimming and J lost 7 bases, with 11 bases between them. The CDR3 length is 14 residues. Germline CDR1 and CDR2: LNHNV and YYDKDF (reference sequence). CDR3 amino acids: CATSRGVTRNEQFF. The DNA for the CDR3 is TGTGCCACCAGCAGAGGGGTCACTAGGAATGAGCAGTTCTTC.

The J gene is TRBJ2-1, the V gene TRBV9; D possibly corresponds to TRBD2 (6 bases). The germline gives CDR1 SGDLS, CDR2 YYNGEE. The V gene lost 4 bases and the J gene lost 7 bases, with 12 bases spanning the gap. There are 13 residues in the CDR3. CDR3 DNA: TGTGCCAGCAGCCTAACTAGCTATAATGAGCAGTTCTTC. It specifies CASSLTSYNEQFF.

DNA of the CDR3: TGTGCCAGCAGCCAAGGGGCCAATCAGCCCCAGCATTTT. As protein: CASSQGANQPQHF. V is TRBV3-1 (or the pseudogene TRBV3-2) and J is TRBJ1-5; no reliable D call. The ends were cut back, 1 base at V and 3 bases at J, with 4 bases in the middle. Germline CDR1 is LGHDT and CDR2 is YNNKEL (reference sequence). The CDR3 spans 13 residues.

V and J are TRBV3-1 (or the pseudogene TRBV3-2) and TRBJ2-2; possibly TRBD1 for D (6 bases). V was trimmed by 6 bases and J by 7 bases, leaving 12 bases between them. The CDR3 consists of 13 residues. Looked up from germline, CDR1 is LGHDT and CDR2 is YNNKEL (reference sequence). The CDR3 DNA sequence: TGTGCCAGCAGACAACAGGGCGACGGGGAGCTGTTTTTT. Residues: CASRQQGDGELFF.

This sequence joins TRBV5-1 and TRBJ2-5; D remains ambiguous. The germline V and J ends were trimmed by 0 bases and 5 bases, with 11 bases remaining between them. Germline loops: CDR1 SGHRS, CDR2 YFSETQ. This CDR3 comprises 14 residues. The DNA of the CDR3 is TGCGCCAGCAGCTTGGGTGGGCTTTGGGAGACCCAGTACTTC. Its protein is CASSLGGLWETQYF.

This sequence joins TRBV5-1 and TRBJ2-2, with TRBD1 matching 9 bases. Germline assignment: CDR1 SGHRS and CDR2 YFSETQ. The CDR3 extends over 18 amino acids. After removal of 4 bases from V and 0 bases from J, the junction contained 10 bases not matched to a gene. The CDR3 bases are TGCGCCAGCAGCGGAGGGACAGGGCCCTACTCGAACACCGGGGAGCTGTTTTTT. Its translation: CASSGGTGPYSNTGELFF.

The chain links TRBV7-9 to TRBJ1-4, with TRBD1 identical over 7 bases. This CDR3 has 14 amino acids. V lost 5 bases to trimming and J lost 6 bases; unmatched junction nucleotides: 6. The germline V gene encodes CDR1 SEHNR and CDR2 FQNEAQ (reference sequence). In nucleotides, the CDR3 is TGTGCCAGCAGCAAGGGACAGAGGCATGAAAAACTGTTTTTT. Translated: CASSKGQRHEKLFF.

V is TRBV28 and J is TRBJ1-5, with 8 positions matching TRBD1. This CDR3 comprises 14 residues. J lost 6 bases, V lost 3 bases, and 4 bases had no gene match. Germline-derived CDR1 and CDR2 are MDHEN and SYDVKM. The CDR3 nucleotides are TGTGCCAGCAGTTTCGGACAGGGAAGTCAGCCCCAGCATTTT. It is translated as CASSFGQGSQPQHF.

The chain has TRBV11-2 and TRBJ2-7; 7 nucleotides agree with TRBD1. The germline CDR1 and CDR2 sequences are SGHAT and FQNNGV. The CDR3 is made up of 13 amino acids. The V and J ends lost 0 bases and 6 bases, in that order; junction bases with no gene match: 2. The CDR3 here is CASSLDYRGEQYF. The CDR3 region has the DNA TGTGCCAGCAGCTTAGACTACAGGGGCGAGCAGTACTTC.

This clone was detected only once. The chain recombines TRBV7-9 with TRBJ2-3; D might be TRBD1 (6 bases). The CDR3 extends over 15 amino acids. From germline, CDR1 is SEHNR and CDR2 FQNEAQ (reference sequence). V gave up 4 bases and J gave up 0 bases, with 11 bases separating them. The CDR3 here is CASSSRQESTDTQYF. In DNA form, the CDR3 reads TGTGCCAGCAGCTCCCGACAGGAAAGCACAGATACGCAGTATTTT.

The chain couples TRBV28 to TRBJ2-1, with TRBD1 identical over 10 bases. Germline V gene lookup returns CDR1 MDHEN and CDR2 SYDVKM. This CDR3 is 18 amino acids long. The V segment lost 3 bases and the J segment 2 bases; nucleotides outside the gene matches: 10. CDR3 coding DNA: TGTGCCAGCAGTTTTGGGCTAGGGACAGGGGAAACCTACAATGAGCAGTTCTTC. Protein: CASSFGLGTGETYNEQFF.

This clone has at least ten counts. This sequence joins TRBV12-3 or TRBV12-4 and TRBJ2-7, with TRBD2 as a possible D gene (6 bases). V dropped 6 bases and J dropped 6 bases, with 12 bases sitting between them. There are 12 residues in the CDR3. CDR3 sequence: CASRRGGGEQYF. DNA of the CDR3: TGTGCCAGCAGACGTGGGGGAGGCGAGCAGTACTTC.

The J gene is TRBJ2-5, the V gene TRBV4-2; the D is unclear. Germline loops: CDR1 LGHNA, CDR2 YNFKEQ. This CDR3 region has 14 residues. The ends were cut back, 0 bases at V and 0 bases at J, with 5 bases in the middle. The CDR3 here is CASSQEANQETQYF. The DNA of the CDR3 is TGTGCCAGCAGCCAAGAAGCGAACCAAGAGACCCAGTACTTC.

The chain recombines TRBV6-5 with TRBJ2-1, with 9 bases fitting TRBD1. CDR1 and CDR2 (germline): MNHEY, SVGAGI. This CDR3 has 14 residues. V was pared by 2 bases and J by 5 bases, with 1 base of the junction left unmatched. DNA of the CDR3: TGTGCCAGCAGTTACGGGACAGGGAACAATGAGCAGTTCTTC. Its protein product is CASSYGTGNNEQFF.

Ten or more counts support this clone. The rearrangement links TRBV3-1 (or the pseudogene TRBV3-2) to TRBJ1-4, with unresolved D. This CDR3 is built from 17 residues. The V gene's germline CDR1 is LGHDT and CDR2 YNNKEL (reference sequence). V was pared by 4 bases and J by 0 bases, with 15 bases between. The CDR3 coding sequence is TGTGCCAGCAGCCGAGGCTGGGGAGGATCAACTAATGAAAAACTGTTTTTT. Amino acids: CASSRGWGGSTNEKLFF.

This chain connects TRBV4-2 to TRBJ2-5; maybe TRBD1 (6 bases). The CDR3 length is 16 residues. Germline V gene sequence: CDR1 LGHNA, CDR2 YNFKEQ. The V gene lost 3 bases and the J gene lost 2 bases, with 16 bases spanning the gap. The CDR3 loop reads CASSQAARQGQETQYF. CDR3 nucleotides: TGTGCCAGCAGCCAGGCCGCTCGGCAGGGGCAAGAGACCCAGTACTTC.